This TCR beta chain was documented in a study of Tregs in tolerant kidney transplant recipients. Whole-study results and caveats: Biological reproducibility was not directly addressed in this study. The small number of patients limits these findings pending further validation.

The V gene lost 6 bases and the J gene lost 0 bases, with 15 bases spanning the gap. Germline CDR1 is MNHNY and CDR2 is SVGAGI (reference sequence). The CDR3 is 15 amino acids. TCRdb's table, derived via immunoSEQ multiplex PCR, lists solely in-frame clones and lacks some. This table holds fewer than 150,000 clones, around 91% found once. Concerning this clone: Antigen specificity is unknown.

The source of this sequence is a human donor in good health. The J gene is TRBJ2-7, the V gene TRBV6-6; a possible D gene is TRBD2 (7 bases). Sequencing was performed on CD4+ T cells from blood. The CDR3 sequence is CASSGGQGVSYEQYF. The CDR3 DNA reads as TGTGCCAGCAGCGGGGGGCAGGGTGTCTCCTACGAGCAGTACTTC.